This T cell receptor (beta chain) was retrieved from a study of OX40 agonist ivuxolimab in advanced cancers. The wider study: A partial response was reached by three patients: one with hepatocellular carcinoma and two with cutaneous melanoma. Study results and caveats: By week 6 at 0.1 to 3.0 mg/kg, blood CD4+ and CD8+ T cells had expanded clonally.

Profiling relied on immunoSEQ multiplex PCR, and the TCRdb table lists in-frame clones only, not all of them. The sample consists of 50,000 or so clones, nearly 80% of them appearing once. Only a few counts were recorded for this clone. The antigen is undetermined. With 0 bases removed from V and 9 bases from J, the gap between germline ends came to 7 bases. The CDR3 runs to 13 residues. Germline V lookup: CDR1 SGHRS, CDR2 YFSETQ. The origin of this receptor is an adult with an advanced solid tumor such as melanoma, head and neck, liver or kidney cancer. The starting material was CD4+ or CD8+ T cells sorted from blood, obtained in a trial of the OX40 agonist ivuxolimab. The chain carries TRBV5-1 and TRBJ1-6; the D is unclear. The CDR3 here is CASSLAARSPLHF. The CDR3 bases are TGCGCCAGCAGCTTGGCAGCGCGTTCACCCCTCCACTTT.